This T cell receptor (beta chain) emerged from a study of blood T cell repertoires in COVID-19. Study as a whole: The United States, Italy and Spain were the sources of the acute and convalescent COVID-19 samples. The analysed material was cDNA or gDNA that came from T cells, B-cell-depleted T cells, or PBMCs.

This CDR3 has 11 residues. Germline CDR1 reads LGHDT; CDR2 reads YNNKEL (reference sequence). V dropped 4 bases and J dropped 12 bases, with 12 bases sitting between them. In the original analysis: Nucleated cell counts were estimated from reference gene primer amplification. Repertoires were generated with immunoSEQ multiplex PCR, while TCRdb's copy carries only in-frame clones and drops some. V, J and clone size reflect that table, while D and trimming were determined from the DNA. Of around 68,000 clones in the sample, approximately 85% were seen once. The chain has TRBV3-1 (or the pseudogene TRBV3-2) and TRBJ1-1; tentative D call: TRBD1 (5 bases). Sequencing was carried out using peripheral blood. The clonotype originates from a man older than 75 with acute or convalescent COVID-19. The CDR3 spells CASSRGGVTFF. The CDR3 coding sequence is TGTGCCAGCAGCCGAGGAGGGGTAACTTTCTTT.